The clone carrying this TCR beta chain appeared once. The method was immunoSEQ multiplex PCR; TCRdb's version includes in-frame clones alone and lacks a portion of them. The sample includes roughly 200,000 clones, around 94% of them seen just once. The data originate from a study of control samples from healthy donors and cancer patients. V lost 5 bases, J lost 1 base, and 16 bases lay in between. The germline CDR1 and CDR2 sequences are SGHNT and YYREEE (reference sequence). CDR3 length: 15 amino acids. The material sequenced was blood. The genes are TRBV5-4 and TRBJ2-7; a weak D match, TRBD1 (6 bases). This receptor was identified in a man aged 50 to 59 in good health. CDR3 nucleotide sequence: TGTGCCAGCAGTCTACAGGGTTTCCAGTCCTACGAGCAGTACGTC. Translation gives CASSLQGFQSYEQYV.